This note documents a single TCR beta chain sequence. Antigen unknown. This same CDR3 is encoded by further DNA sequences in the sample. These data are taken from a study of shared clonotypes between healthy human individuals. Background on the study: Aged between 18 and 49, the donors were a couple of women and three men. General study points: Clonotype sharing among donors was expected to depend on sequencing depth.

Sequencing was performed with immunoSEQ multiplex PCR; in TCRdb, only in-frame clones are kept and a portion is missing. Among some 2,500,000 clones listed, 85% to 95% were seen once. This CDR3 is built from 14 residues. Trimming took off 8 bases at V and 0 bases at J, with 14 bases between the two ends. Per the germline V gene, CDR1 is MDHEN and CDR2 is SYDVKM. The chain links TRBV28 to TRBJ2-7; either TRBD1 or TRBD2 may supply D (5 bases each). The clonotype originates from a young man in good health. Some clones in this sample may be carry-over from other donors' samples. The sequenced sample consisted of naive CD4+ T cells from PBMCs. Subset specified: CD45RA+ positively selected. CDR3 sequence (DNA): TGTGCCAGCCGTGGGACGGTGAGCTCCTACGAGCAGTACTTC. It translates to CASRGTVSSYEQYF.